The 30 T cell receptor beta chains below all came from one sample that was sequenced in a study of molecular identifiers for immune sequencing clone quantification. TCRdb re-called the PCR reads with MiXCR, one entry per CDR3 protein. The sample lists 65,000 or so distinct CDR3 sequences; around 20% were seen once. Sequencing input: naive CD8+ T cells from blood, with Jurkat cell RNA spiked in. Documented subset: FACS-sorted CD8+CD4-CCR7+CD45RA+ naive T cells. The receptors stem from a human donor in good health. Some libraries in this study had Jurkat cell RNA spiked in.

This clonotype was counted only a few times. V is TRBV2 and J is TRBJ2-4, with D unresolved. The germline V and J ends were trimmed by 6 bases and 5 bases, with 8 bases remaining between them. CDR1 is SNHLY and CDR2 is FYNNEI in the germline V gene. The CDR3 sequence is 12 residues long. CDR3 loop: CASRVRENIQYF. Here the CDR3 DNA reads TGTGCCAGCAGGGTCCGGGAAAACATTCAGTACTTC.

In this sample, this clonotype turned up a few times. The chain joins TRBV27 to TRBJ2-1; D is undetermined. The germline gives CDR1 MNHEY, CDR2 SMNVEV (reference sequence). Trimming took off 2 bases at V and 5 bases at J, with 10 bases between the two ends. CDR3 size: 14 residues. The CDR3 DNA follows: TGTGCCAGCAGTTTACTCCCCGTAGACAATGAGCAGTTCTTC. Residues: CASSLLPVDNEQFF.

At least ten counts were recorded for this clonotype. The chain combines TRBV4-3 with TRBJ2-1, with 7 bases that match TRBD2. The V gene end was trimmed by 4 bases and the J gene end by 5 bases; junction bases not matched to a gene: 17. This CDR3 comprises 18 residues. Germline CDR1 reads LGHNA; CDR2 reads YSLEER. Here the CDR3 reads CASSLFGGLMAGDNEQFF. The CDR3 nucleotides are TGCGCCAGCAGCCTCTTCGGAGGGCTCATGGCGGGGGACAATGAGCAGTTCTTC.

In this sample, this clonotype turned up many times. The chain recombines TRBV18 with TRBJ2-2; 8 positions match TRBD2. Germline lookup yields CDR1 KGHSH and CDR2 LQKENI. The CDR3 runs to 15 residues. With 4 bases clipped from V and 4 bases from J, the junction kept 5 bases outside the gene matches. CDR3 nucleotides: TGTGCCAGCTCACTCGGGAGGGCGGCCACCGGGGAGCTGTTTTTT. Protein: CASSLGRAATGELFF.

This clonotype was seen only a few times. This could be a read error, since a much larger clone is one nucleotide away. The CDR3, as DNA: TGTGCCAGCAGCTCGAAGACCCTACGGGAAGAGACCCAGTACTTC. As protein: CASSSKTLREETQYF. The rearrangement uses TRBV7-9 and TRBJ2-5; D is unclear. Trimming took off 4 bases at V and 3 bases at J, with 15 bases between the two ends. The CDR3 is 15 residues long. The V gene's germline CDR1 is SEHNR and CDR2 FQNEAQ (reference sequence). Together with reference TRBV7-9 and TRBJ2-5, the CDR3 gives the full variable domain: DTGVSQNPRHKITKRGQNVTFRCDPISEHNRLYWYRQTLGQGPEFLTYFQNEAQLEKSRLLSDRFSAERPKGSFSTLEIQRTEQGDSAMYLCASSSKTLREETQYFGPGTRLLVL.

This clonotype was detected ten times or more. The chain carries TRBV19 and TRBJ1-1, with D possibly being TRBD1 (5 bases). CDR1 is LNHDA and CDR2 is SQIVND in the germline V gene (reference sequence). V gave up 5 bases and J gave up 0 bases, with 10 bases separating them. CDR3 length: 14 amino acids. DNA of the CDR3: TGTGCCAGTAGTTGGGGCAGCATGAACACTGAAGCTTTCTTT. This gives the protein CASSWGSMNTEAFF.

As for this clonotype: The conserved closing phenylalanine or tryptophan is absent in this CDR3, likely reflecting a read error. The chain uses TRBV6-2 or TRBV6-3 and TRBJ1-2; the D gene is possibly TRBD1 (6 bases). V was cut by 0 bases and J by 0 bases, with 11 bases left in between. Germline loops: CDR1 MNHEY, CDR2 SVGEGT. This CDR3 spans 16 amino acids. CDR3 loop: CASSYSTAGANYGYTC. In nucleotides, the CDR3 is TGTGCCAGCAGTTACTCGACGGCAGGGGCTAACTATGGCTACACCTGC.

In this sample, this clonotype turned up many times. The CDR3 loop reads CAWTGSSYNEQFF. Written as DNA, the CDR3 is TGTGCCTGGACTGGTAGCTCCTACAATGAGCAGTTCTTC. The rearrangement links TRBV30 to TRBJ2-1, with D unclear. Germline V gene data show CDR1 as GTSNPN and CDR2 as SVGIG (reference sequence). The CDR3 runs 13 residues. Trimming took 4 bases from V and 0 from J, leaving 7 bases between them.

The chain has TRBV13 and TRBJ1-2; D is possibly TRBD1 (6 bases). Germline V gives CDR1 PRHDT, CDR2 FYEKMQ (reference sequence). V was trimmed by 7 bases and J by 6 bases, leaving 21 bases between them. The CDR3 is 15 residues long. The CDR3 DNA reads TGTGCCAGCACACCCGGCGGAGGGGGTTGGGATGGCTACACCTTC. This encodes CASTPGGGGWDGYTF.

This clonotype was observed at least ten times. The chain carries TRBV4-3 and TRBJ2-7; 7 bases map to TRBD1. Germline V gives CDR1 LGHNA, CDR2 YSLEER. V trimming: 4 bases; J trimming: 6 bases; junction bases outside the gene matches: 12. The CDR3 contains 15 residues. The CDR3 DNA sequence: TGCGCCAGCAGCCCTGCCGTAGGACAGGCGCGCGAGCAGTACTTC. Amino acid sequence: CASSPAVGQAREQYF.

CDR3 region: CATRTGLEANVLTF. DNA for the CDR3: TGTGCCACCCGGACAGGGCTGGAGGCCAACGTCCTGACTTTC. This rearrangement joins TRBV19 to TRBJ2-6; 8 nucleotides match TRBD1. This CDR3 contains 14 residues. Germline-derived CDR1 and CDR2 are LNHDA and SQIVND (reference sequence). V shed 10 bases, J shed 6 bases, and the junction held 8 bases outside the gene matches.

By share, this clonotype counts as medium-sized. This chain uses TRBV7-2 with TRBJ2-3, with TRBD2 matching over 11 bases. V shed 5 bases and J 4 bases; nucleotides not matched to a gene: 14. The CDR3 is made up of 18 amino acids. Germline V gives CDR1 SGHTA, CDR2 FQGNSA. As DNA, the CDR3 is TGTGCCAGCAGCGAAATTAGCGGGAGGGCCTTTGGGGCAGATACGCAGTATTTT. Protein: CASSEISGRAFGADTQYF.

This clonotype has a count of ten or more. The CDR3 spells CASSSGTSRRTSTDTQYF. CDR3 nucleotide sequence: TGTGCCAGCAGCTCCGGGACTAGTCGACGCACTAGCACAGATACGCAGTATTTT. The genes are TRBV27 and TRBJ2-3, with TRBD2 matching 8 bases. Germline V gene lookup returns CDR1 MNHEY and CDR2 SMNVEV (reference sequence). The CDR3 length is 18 residues. J was trimmed by 0 bases and V by 6 bases; bases with no gene match: 14.

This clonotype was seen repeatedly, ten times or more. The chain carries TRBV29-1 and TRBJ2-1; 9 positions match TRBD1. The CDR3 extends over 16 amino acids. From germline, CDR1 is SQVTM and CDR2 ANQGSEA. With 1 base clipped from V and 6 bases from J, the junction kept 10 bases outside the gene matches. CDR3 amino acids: CSVEGWPGQGINEQFF. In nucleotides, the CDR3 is TGCAGCGTTGAAGGGTGGCCCGGACAGGGGATCAATGAGCAGTTCTTC.

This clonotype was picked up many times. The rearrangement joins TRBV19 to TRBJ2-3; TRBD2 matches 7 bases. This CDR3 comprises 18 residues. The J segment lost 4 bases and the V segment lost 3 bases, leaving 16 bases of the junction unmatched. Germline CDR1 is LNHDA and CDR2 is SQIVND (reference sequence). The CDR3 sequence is CASSIGFGRTRGADTQYF. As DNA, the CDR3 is TGTGCCAGTAGTATTGGGTTCGGCCGGACACGGGGGGCAGATACGCAGTATTTT.

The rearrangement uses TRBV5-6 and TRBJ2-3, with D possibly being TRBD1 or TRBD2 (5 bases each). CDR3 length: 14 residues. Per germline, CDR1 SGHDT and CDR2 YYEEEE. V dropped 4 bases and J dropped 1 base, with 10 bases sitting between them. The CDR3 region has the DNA TGTGCCAGCAGCCTCGGGGCTCGCACAGATACGCAGTATTTT. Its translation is CASSLGARTDTQYF.

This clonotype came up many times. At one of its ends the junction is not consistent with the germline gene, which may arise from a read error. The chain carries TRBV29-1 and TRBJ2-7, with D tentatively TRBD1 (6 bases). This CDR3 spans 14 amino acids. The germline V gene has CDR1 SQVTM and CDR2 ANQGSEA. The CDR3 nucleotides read TGCAGCGCTGAAGCAGGGGACGGGTCCTACGAGCAGTACTTC. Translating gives CSAEAGDGSYEQYF.

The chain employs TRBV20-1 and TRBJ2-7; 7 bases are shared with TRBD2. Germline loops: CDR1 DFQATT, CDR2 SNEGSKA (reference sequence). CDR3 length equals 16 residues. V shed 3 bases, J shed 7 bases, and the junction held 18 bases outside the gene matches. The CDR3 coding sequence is TGCAGTGCTAGCCGGCCTAGCGGAGGACCTTTGGGGGAGCAGTACTTC. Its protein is CSASRPSGGPLGEQYF.

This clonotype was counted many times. This CDR3 is CATRTGPNTEAFF. The CDR3 region has the DNA TGTGCCACCAGAACAGGGCCGAACACTGAAGCTTTCTTT. The chain uses TRBV24-1 and TRBJ1-1; the D gene is possibly TRBD1 (6 bases). With 7 bases removed from V and 1 base from J, the gap between germline ends came to 9 bases. The CDR3 runs 13 residues. Germline CDR1 is KGHDR and CDR2 is SFDVKD.

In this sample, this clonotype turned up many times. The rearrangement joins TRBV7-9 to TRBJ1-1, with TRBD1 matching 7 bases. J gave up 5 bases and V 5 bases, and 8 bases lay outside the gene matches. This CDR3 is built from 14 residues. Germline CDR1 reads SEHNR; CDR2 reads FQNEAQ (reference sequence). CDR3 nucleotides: TGTGCCAGCAGCAAAGGGACAGTTCGGACTGAAGCTTTCTTT. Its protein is CASSKGTVRTEAFF.

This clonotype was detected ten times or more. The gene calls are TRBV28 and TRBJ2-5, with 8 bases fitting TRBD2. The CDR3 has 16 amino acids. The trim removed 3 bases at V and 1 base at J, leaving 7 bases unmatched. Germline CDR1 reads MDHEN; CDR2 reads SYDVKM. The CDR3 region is CASSLLAGIFQETQYF. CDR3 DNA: TGTGCCAGCAGTTTGTTAGCGGGGATCTTCCAAGAGACCCAGTACTTC.

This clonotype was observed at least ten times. CDR3 bases: TGCGCCAGCAGCCAAGAAAGGACTAGACAAGAGACCCAGTACTTC. This encodes CASSQERTRQETQYF. This sequence joins TRBV4-1 and TRBJ2-5; 7 positions match TRBD2. The CDR3 has 15 residues. The V gene end was trimmed by 0 bases and the J gene end by 2 bases; junction bases not matched to a gene: 3. Germline V gene data show CDR1 as MGHRA and CDR2 as YSYEKL.

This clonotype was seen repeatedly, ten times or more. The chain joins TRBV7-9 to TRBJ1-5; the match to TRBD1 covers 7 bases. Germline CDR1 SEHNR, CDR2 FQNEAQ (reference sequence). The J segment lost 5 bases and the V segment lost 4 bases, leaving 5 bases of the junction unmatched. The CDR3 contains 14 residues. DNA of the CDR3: TGTGCCAGCAGCTCTACAGGGGCCCATCAGCCCCAGCATTTT. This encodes CASSSTGAHQPQHF. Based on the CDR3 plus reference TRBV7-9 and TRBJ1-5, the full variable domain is DTGVSQNPRHKITKRGQNVTFRCDPISEHNRLYWYRQTLGQGPEFLTYFQNEAQLEKSRLLSDRFSAERPKGSFSTLEIQRTEQGDSAMYLCASSSTGAHQPQHFGDGTRLSIL.

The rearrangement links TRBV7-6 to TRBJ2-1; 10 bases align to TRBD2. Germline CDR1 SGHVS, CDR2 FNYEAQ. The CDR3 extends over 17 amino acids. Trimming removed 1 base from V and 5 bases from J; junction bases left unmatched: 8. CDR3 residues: CASSLVTSGANNNEQFF. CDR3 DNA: TGTGCCAGCAGCTTAGTTACTAGCGGGGCTAACAACAATGAGCAGTTCTTC.

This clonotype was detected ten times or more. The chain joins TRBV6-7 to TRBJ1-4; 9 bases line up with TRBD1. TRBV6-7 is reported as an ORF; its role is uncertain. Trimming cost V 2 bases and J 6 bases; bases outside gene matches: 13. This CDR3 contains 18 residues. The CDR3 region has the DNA TGTGCCAGCAGTTACCGTCCCACCTCGGGACAGGGCGATGAAAAACTGTTTTTT. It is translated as CASSYRPTSGQGDEKLFF.

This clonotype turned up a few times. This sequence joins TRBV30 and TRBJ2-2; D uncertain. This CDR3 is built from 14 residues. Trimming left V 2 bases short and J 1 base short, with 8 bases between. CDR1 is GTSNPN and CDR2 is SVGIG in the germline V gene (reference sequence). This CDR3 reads CAWSWAKNTGELFF. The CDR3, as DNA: TGTGCCTGGAGTTGGGCTAAGAACACCGGGGAGCTGTTTTTT.

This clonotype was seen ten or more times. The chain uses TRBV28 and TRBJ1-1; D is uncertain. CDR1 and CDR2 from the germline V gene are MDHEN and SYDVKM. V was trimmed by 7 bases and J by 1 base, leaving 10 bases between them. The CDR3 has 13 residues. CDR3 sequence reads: CASTLRTNTEAFF. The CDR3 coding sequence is TGTGCCAGCACCCTCAGAACGAACACTGAAGCTTTCTTT.

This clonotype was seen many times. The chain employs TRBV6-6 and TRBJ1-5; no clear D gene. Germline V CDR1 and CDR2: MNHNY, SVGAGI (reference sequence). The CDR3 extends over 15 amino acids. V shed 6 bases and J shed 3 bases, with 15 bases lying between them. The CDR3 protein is CASRPLATDNQPQHF. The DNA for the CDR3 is TGTGCCAGCAGGCCGCTAGCTACAGACAATCAGCCCCAGCATTTT.

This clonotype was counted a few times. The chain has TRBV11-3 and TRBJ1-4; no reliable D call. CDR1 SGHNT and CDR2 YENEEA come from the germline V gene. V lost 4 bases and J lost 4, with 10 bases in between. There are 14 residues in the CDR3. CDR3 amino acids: CASSSGLINEKLFF. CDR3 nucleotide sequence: TGTGCCAGCAGCTCAGGACTTATTAATGAAAAACTGTTTTTT.

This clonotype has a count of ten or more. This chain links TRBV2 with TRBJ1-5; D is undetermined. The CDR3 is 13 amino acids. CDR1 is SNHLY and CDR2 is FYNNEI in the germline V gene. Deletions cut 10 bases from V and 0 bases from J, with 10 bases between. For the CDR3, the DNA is TGTGCCATAAAGGAGGATAGCAATCAGCCCCAGCATTTT. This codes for CAIKEDSNQPQHF. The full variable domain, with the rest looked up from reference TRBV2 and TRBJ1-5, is EPEVTQTPSHQVTQMGQEVILRCVPISNHLYFYWYRQILGQKVEFLVSFYNNEISEKSEIFDDQFSVERPDGSNFTLKIRSTKLEDSAMYFCAIKEDSNQPQHFGDGTRLSIL.